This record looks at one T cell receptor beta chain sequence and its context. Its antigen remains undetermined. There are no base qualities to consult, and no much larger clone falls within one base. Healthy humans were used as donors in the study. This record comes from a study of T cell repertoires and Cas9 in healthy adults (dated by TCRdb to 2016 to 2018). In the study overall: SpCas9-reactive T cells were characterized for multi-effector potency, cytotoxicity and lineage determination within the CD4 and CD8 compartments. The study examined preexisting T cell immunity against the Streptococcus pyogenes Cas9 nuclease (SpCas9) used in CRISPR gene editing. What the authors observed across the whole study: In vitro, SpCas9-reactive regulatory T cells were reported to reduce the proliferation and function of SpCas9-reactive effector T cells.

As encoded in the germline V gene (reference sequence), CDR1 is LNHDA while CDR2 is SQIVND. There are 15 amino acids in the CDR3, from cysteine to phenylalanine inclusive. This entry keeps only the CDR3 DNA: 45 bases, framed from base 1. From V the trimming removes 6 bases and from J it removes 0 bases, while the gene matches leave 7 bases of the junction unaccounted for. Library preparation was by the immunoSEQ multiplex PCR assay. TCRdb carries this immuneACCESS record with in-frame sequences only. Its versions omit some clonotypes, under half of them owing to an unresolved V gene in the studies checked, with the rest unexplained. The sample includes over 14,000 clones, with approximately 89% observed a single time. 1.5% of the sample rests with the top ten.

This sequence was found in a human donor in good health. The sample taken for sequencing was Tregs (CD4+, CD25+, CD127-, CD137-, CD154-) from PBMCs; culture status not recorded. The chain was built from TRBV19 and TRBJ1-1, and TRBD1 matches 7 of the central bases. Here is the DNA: TGTGCCAGTAGGGGGGGGACAGTCATGAACACTGAAGCTTTCTTT. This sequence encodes CASRGGTVMNTEAFF.